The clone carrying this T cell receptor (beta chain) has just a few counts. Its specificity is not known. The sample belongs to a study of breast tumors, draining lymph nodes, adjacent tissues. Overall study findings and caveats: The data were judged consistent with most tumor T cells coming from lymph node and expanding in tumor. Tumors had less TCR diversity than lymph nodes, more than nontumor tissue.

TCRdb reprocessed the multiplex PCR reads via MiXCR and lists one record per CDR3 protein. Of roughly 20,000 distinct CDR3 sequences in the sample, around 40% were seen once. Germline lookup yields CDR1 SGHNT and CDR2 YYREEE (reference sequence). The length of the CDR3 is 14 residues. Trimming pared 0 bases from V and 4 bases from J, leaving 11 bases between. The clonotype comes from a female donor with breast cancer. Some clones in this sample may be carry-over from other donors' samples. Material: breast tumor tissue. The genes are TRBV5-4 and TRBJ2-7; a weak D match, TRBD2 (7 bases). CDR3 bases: TGTGCCAGCAGCTTGGAGGCGGGGGCGTACGAGCAGTACTTC. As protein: CASSLEAGAYEQYF.